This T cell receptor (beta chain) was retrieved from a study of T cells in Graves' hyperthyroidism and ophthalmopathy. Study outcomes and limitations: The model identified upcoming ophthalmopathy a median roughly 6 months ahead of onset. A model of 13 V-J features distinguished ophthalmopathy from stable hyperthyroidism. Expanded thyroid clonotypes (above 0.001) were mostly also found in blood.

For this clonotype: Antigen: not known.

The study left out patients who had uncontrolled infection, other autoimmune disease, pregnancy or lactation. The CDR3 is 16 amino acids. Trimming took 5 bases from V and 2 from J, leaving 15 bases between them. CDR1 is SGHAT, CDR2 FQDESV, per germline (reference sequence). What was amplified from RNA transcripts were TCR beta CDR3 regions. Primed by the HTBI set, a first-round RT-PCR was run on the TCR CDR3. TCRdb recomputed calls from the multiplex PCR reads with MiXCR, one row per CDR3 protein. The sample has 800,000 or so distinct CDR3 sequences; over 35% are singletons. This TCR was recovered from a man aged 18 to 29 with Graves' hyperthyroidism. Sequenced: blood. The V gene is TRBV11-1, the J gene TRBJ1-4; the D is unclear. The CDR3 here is CASSLNLMGTNEKLFF. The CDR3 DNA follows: TGTGCCAGCAGCCTCAACCTGATGGGGACTAATGAAAAACTGTTTTTT.